The clone carrying this T cell receptor (beta chain) was detected a few times. The antigen is undetermined. This entry is derived from a study of response to subunit inactivated influenza vaccine. Study-level findings and limits: Authors proposed each seasonal influenza vaccination draws in few new T cells.

A single record per CDR3 protein comes from TCRdb applying MiXCR to the RT-PCR reads. Among around 480,000 distinct CDR3 sequences listed, roughly 9.8% were seen once. V shed 6 bases and J shed 3 bases, with 15 bases lying between them. This CDR3 comprises 14 residues. V usage is TRBV12-3 or TRBV12-4 and J usage is TRBJ2-7; tentative D call: TRBD2 (6 bases). The material was PBMCs from blood, obtained 45 days after vaccination. This receptor was obtained from a man in his fifties who received an inactivated influenza vaccine. For the CDR3, the DNA is TGTGCCAGCAGAGGTGGGGGACTCGGCTACGAGCAGTACTTC. This codes for CASRGGGLGYEQYF.